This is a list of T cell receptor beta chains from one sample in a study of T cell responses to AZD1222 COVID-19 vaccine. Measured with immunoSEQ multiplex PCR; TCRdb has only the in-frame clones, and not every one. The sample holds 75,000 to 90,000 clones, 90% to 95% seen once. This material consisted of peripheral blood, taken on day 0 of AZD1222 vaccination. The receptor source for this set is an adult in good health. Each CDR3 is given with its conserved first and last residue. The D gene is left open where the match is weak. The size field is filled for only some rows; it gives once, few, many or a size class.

cdr3_aa: CASSPGRRWNTEAFF; cdr3_nt: TGTGCCAGCAGCCCGGGCAGGAGATGGAACACTGAAGCTTTCTTT; clone_size: NA; v_call: TRBV7-2; cdr3_length: 15; j_call: TRBJ1-1; d_call: NA
cdr3_aa: CASSLSGGAETQYF; cdr3_nt: TGCGCCAGCAGCTTGAGCGGGGGGGCAGAGACCCAGTACTTC; clone_size: NA; v_call: TRBV5-1; cdr3_length: 14; j_call: TRBJ2-5; d_call: TRBD2
cdr3_aa: CASSENRGAGENQPQHF; cdr3_nt: TGTGCCAGCAGTGAAAACCGTGGGGCAGGGGAGAATCAGCCCCAGCATTTT; clone_size: NA; v_call: TRBV25-1; cdr3_length: 17; j_call: TRBJ1-5; d_call: NA
cdr3_aa: CAWSVGGNNQPQHF; cdr3_nt: TGTGCCTGGAGTGTAGGGGGAAACAATCAGCCCCAGCATTTT; clone_size: NA; v_call: TRBV30; cdr3_length: 14; j_call: TRBJ1-5; d_call: NA
cdr3_aa: CASSEPAGGNTGELFF; cdr3_nt: TGCGCCAGCAGTGAGCCAGCGGGGGGTAACACCGGGGAGCTGTTTTTT; clone_size: NA; v_call: TRBV10-1; cdr3_length: 16; j_call: TRBJ2-2; d_call: TRBD2
cdr3_aa: CASSVVPGVTYEQYF; cdr3_nt: TGTGCCAGCAGCGTAGTACCGGGGGTAACCTACGAGCAGTACTTC; clone_size: NA; v_call: TRBV9; cdr3_length: 15; j_call: TRBJ2-7; d_call: NA
cdr3_aa: CASSFSVNYGYTF; cdr3_nt: TGTGCCAGCAGTTTCTCGGTAAACTATGGCTACACCTTC; clone_size: NA; v_call: TRBV27; cdr3_length: 13; j_call: TRBJ1-2; d_call: NA
cdr3_aa: CATSDPGQGTTNEKLFF; cdr3_nt: TGTGCCACCAGTGATCCAGGACAGGGTACAACTAATGAAAAACTGTTTTTT; clone_size: NA; v_call: TRBV24-1; cdr3_length: 17; j_call: TRBJ1-4; d_call: TRBD1
cdr3_aa: CASSLAGGTSGNTIYF; cdr3_nt: TGCGCCAGCAGCTTGGCGGGCGGGACTTCTGGAAACACCATATATTTT; clone_size: NA; v_call: TRBV5-1; cdr3_length: 16; j_call: TRBJ1-3; d_call: NA
cdr3_aa: CASSNSGGAGYGYTF; cdr3_nt: TGTGCCAGTAGCAACTCCGGGGGGGCCGGCTATGGCTACACCTTC; clone_size: NA; v_call: TRBV19; cdr3_length: 15; j_call: TRBJ1-2; d_call: NA
cdr3_aa: CAINPGQGNLNTEAFF; cdr3_nt: TGTGCCATCAACCCGGGACAGGGGAATTTGAACACTGAAGCTTTCTTT; clone_size: NA; v_call: TRBV10-3; cdr3_length: 16; j_call: TRBJ1-1; d_call: TRBD1
cdr3_aa: CASSFGTKQETQYF; cdr3_nt: TGCGCCAGCAGCTTCGGGACAAAGCAAGAGACCCAGTACTTC; clone_size: NA; v_call: TRBV5-1; cdr3_length: 14; j_call: TRBJ2-5; d_call: NA
cdr3_aa: CASTREGGYTEAFF; cdr3_nt: TGTGCCAGCACCCGCGAGGGGGGTTACACTGAAGCTTTCTTT; clone_size: NA; v_call: TRBV11-2; cdr3_length: 14; j_call: TRBJ1-1; d_call: NA
cdr3_aa: CASSRRGDTEAFF; cdr3_nt: TGTGCCAGCAGCCGACGGGGTGACACTGAAGCTTTCTTT; clone_size: NA; v_call: TRBV3-1/TRBV3-2; cdr3_length: 13; j_call: TRBJ1-1; d_call: NA
cdr3_aa: CASRREGRVGEKLFF; cdr3_nt: TGTGCCAGCAGGAGGGAGGGGCGGGTTGGTGAAAAACTGTTTTTT; clone_size: NA; v_call: TRBV28; cdr3_length: 15; j_call: TRBJ1-4; d_call: NA
cdr3_aa: CASTGLGDTQYF; cdr3_nt: TGTGCCAGCACGGGACTTGGAGATACGCAGTATTTT; clone_size: NA; v_call: TRBV12-3/TRBV12-4; cdr3_length: 12; j_call: TRBJ2-3; d_call: NA
cdr3_aa: CASSQDEIFTEAFF; cdr3_nt: TGCGCCAGCAGCCAAGATGAGATATTTACTGAAGCTTTCTTT; clone_size: NA; v_call: TRBV4-1; cdr3_length: 14; j_call: TRBJ1-1; d_call: NA
cdr3_aa: CASTQSPGGGQPQHF; cdr3_nt: TGTGCCAGCACCCAATCCCCCGGGGGCGGCCAGCCCCAGCATTTT; clone_size: NA; v_call: TRBV6-5; cdr3_length: 15; j_call: TRBJ1-5; d_call: NA
cdr3_aa: CASSLSPGQGAGQYF; cdr3_nt: TGTGCCAGCAGCTTGTCTCCGGGACAGGGGGCTGGTCAGTACTTC; clone_size: NA; v_call: TRBV5-5; cdr3_length: 15; j_call: TRBJ2-7; d_call: TRBD1
cdr3_aa: CASSPGQSYEKLFF; cdr3_nt: TGTGCCAGCAGCCCGGGACAGTCTTATGAAAAACTGTTTTTT; clone_size: NA; v_call: TRBV6-6; cdr3_length: 14; j_call: TRBJ1-4; d_call: TRBD1
cdr3_aa: CASSVQGAGTGELFF; cdr3_nt: TGTGCCAGCAGCGTGCAGGGGGCTGGGACCGGGGAGCTGTTTTTT; clone_size: NA; v_call: TRBV9; cdr3_length: 15; j_call: TRBJ2-2; d_call: TRBD1
cdr3_aa: CASMAARGNQPQHF; cdr3_nt: TGTGCCAGCATGGCGGCGCGAGGCAATCAGCCCCAGCATTTT; clone_size: NA; v_call: TRBV2; cdr3_length: 14; j_call: TRBJ1-5; d_call: NA
cdr3_aa: CASSSGGPQNIQYF; cdr3_nt: TGTGCCAGCAGTTCGGGGGGGCCCCAAAACATTCAGTACTTC; clone_size: NA; v_call: TRBV6-5; cdr3_length: 14; j_call: TRBJ2-4; d_call: TRBD2
cdr3_aa: CASSVGAGALNNYGYTF; cdr3_nt: TGTGCCAGCAGCGTAGGTGCAGGAGCCTTGAATAACTATGGCTACACCTTC; clone_size: NA; v_call: TRBV9; cdr3_length: 17; j_call: TRBJ1-2; d_call: NA
cdr3_aa: CASSISAAWRNIQYF; cdr3_nt: TGTGCCAGTAGTATAAGCGCGGCGTGGAGGAACATTCAGTACTTC; clone_size: NA; v_call: TRBV19; cdr3_length: 15; j_call: TRBJ2-4; d_call: NA
cdr3_aa: CASAILFEAFF; cdr3_nt: TGTGCCAGCGCCATCTTATTCGAAGCTTTCTTT; clone_size: NA; v_call: TRBV6-6; cdr3_length: 11; j_call: TRBJ1-1; d_call: NA
cdr3_aa: CASSGSTGYNSPLHF; cdr3_nt: TGTGCCAGCAGTGGGTCGACAGGCTATAATTCACCCCTCCACTTT; clone_size: NA; v_call: TRBV28; cdr3_length: 15; j_call: TRBJ1-6; d_call: NA
cdr3_aa: CASSLAPGEKSPGELFF; cdr3_nt: TGTGCCAGCAGCTTAGCGCCCGGGGAGAAATCCCCCGGGGAGCTGTTTTTT; clone_size: NA; v_call: TRBV7-6; cdr3_length: 17; j_call: TRBJ2-2; d_call: NA
cdr3_aa: CASMTSAEAFF; cdr3_nt: TGTGCCAGCATGACAAGCGCTGAAGCTTTCTTT; clone_size: NA; v_call: TRBV28; cdr3_length: 11; j_call: TRBJ1-1; d_call: NA
cdr3_aa: CASSQVMFSYEQYF; cdr3_nt: TGCGCCAGCAGCCAAGTTATGTTCTCCTACGAGCAGTACTTC; clone_size: NA; v_call: TRBV4-1; cdr3_length: 14; j_call: TRBJ2-7; d_call: NA
cdr3_aa: CASSPAGGYNEQFF; cdr3_nt: TGTGCCAGCTCACCGGCGGGGGGGTACAATGAGCAGTTCTTC; clone_size: NA; v_call: TRBV18; cdr3_length: 14; j_call: TRBJ2-1; d_call: TRBD2
cdr3_aa: CASSQDNREYNSPLHF; cdr3_nt: TGCGCCAGCAGCCAAGATAATCGAGAATATAATTCACCCCTCCACTTT; clone_size: NA; v_call: TRBV4-3; cdr3_length: 16; j_call: TRBJ1-6; d_call: NA
cdr3_aa: CASSTPQEQQPTDTQYF; cdr3_nt: TGTGCCAGCAGCACCCCACAGGAGCAGCAGCCCACAGATACGCAGTATTTT; clone_size: NA; v_call: TRBV5-6; cdr3_length: 17; j_call: TRBJ2-3; d_call: NA
cdr3_aa: CASSLGEDTQYF; cdr3_nt: TGTGCCAGCAGCTTAGGGGAAGATACGCAGTATTTT; clone_size: once; v_call: TRBV11-3; cdr3_length: 12; j_call: TRBJ2-3; d_call: NA
cdr3_aa: CASSLQRGYSYEQYF; cdr3_nt: TGTGCCAGCAGCTTACAACGGGGGTACTCCTACGAGCAGTACTTC; clone_size: NA; v_call: TRBV11-2; cdr3_length: 15; j_call: TRBJ2-7; d_call: NA
cdr3_aa: CASSSPRQGANYGYTF; cdr3_nt: TGTGCCAGCAGTTCCCCTCGACAGGGGGCGAACTATGGCTACACCTTC; clone_size: NA; v_call: TRBV6-5; cdr3_length: 16; j_call: TRBJ1-2; d_call: TRBD1
cdr3_aa: CASSLGTGGGTQYF; cdr3_nt: TGTGCCAGCAGTCTCGGGACAGGGGGAGGGACCCAGTACTTC; clone_size: once; v_call: TRBV27; cdr3_length: 14; j_call: TRBJ2-5; d_call: TRBD1
cdr3_aa: CASSLAAGEQYF; cdr3_nt: TGTGCCAGCAGCTTAGCGGCTGGCGAGCAGTACTTC; clone_size: NA; v_call: TRBV7-2; cdr3_length: 12; j_call: TRBJ2-7; d_call: NA
cdr3_aa: CASTTGTRYGYTF; cdr3_nt: TGTGCCAGTACGACAGGTACACGCTATGGCTACACCTTC; clone_size: NA; v_call: TRBV28; cdr3_length: 13; j_call: TRBJ1-2; d_call: NA
cdr3_aa: CASSVKLENSPLHF; cdr3_nt: TGTGCCAGCAGCGTAAAATTGGAAAATTCACCCCTCCACTTT; clone_size: NA; v_call: TRBV9; cdr3_length: 14; j_call: TRBJ1-6; d_call: NA
cdr3_aa: CASSPRGGAGVTEAFF; cdr3_nt: TGCGCCAGCAGCCCCCGAGGTGGCGCCGGAGTCACTGAAGCTTTCTTT; clone_size: NA; v_call: TRBV4-3; cdr3_length: 16; j_call: TRBJ1-1; d_call: NA
cdr3_aa: CASSFIPGWAYTGELFF; cdr3_nt: TGTGCCAGCAGCTTTATACCCGGTTGGGCCTACACCGGGGAGCTGTTTTTT; clone_size: NA; v_call: TRBV7-2; cdr3_length: 17; j_call: TRBJ2-2; d_call: NA
cdr3_aa: CASSLEPPGTYEQYF; cdr3_nt: TGTGCCAGCAGTTTAGAACCCCCCGGCACGTACGAGCAGTACTTC; clone_size: NA; v_call: TRBV27; cdr3_length: 15; j_call: TRBJ2-7; d_call: NA
cdr3_aa: CASSLMTGGFSPLHF; cdr3_nt: TGTGCCAGTAGCCTGATGACAGGGGGGTTTTCACCCCTCCACTTT; clone_size: NA; v_call: TRBV19; cdr3_length: 15; j_call: TRBJ1-6; d_call: TRBD1
cdr3_aa: CASSLPGTGGTGELFF; cdr3_nt: TGTGCCAGCAGTCTTCCCGGGACAGGGGGGACCGGGGAGCTGTTTTTT; clone_size: few; v_call: TRBV2; cdr3_length: 16; j_call: TRBJ2-2; d_call: TRBD1